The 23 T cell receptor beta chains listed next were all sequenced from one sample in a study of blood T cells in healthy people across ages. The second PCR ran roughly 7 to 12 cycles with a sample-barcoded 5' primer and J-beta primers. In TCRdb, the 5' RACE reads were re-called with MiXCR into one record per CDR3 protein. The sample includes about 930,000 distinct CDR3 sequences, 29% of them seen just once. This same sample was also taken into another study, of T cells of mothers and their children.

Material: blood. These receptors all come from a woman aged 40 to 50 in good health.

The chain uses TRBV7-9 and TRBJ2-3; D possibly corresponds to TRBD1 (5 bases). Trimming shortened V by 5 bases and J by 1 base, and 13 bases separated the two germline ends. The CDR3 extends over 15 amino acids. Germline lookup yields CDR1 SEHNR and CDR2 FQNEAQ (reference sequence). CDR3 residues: CASSPWGQGTDTQYF. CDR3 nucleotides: TGTGCCAGCAGCCCGTGGGGCCAAGGCACAGATACGCAGTATTTT.

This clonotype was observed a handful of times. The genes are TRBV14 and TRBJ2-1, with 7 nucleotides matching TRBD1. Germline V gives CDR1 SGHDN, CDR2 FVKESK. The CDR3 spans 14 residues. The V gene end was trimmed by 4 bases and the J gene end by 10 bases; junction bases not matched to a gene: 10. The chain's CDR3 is CASSLRGSSGEQFF. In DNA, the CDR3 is TGTGCCAGCAGCCTCAGGGGGTCTAGTGGAGAGCAGTTCTTC.

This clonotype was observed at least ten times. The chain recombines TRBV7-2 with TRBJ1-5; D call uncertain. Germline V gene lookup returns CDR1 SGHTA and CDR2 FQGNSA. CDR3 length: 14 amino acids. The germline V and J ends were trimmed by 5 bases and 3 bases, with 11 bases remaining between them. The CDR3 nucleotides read TGTGCCAGCAGCCCATATGGAACCAATCAGCCCCAGCATTTT. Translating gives CASSPYGTNQPQHF. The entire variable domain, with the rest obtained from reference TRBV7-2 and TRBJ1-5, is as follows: GAGVSQSPSNKVTEKGKDVELRCDPISGHTALYWYRQSLGQGLEFLIYFQGNSAPDKSGLPSDRFSAERTGGSVSTLTIQRTQQEDSAVYLCASSPYGTNQPQHFGDGTRLSIL.

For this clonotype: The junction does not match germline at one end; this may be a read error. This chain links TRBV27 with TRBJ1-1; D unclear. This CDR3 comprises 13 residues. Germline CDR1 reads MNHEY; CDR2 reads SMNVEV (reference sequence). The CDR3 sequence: CAGSLSRNTEAFF. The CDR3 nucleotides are TGTGCCGGCAGTTTATCTCGGAACACTGAAGCTTTCTTT.

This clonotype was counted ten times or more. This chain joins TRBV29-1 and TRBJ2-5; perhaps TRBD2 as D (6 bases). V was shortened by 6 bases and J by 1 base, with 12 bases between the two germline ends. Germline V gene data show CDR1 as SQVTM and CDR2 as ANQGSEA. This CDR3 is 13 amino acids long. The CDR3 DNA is TGCAGCGTGGGGCGGGACCCCCAAGAGACCCAGTACTTC. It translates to CSVGRDPQETQYF.

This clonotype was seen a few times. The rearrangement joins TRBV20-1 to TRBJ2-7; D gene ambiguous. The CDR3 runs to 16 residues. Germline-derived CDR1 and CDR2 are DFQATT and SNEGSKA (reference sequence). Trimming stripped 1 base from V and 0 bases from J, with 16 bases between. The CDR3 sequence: CSARGLAALDSYEQYF. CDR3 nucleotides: TGCAGTGCTAGAGGGCTCGCGGCCTTAGACTCCTACGAGCAGTACTTC.

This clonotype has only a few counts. CDR3 bases: TGTGCCAGCAGCTCTACCGGACAGGGATACTATGGCTACACCTTC. This sequence encodes CASSSTGQGYYGYTF. This chain connects TRBV7-6 to TRBJ1-2, with 8 bases fitting TRBD1. This CDR3 has 15 residues. The V and J ends lost 4 bases and 3 bases, in that order; junction bases with no gene match: 7. Germline values: CDR1 SGHVS, CDR2 FNYEAQ.

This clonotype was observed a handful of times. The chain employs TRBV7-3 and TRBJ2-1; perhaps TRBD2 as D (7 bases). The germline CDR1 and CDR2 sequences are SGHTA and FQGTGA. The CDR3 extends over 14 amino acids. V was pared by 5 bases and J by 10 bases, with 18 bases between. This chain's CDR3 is CASSPDGGGREQFF. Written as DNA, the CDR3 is TGTGCCAGCAGCCCCGATGGGGGGGGCCGGGAGCAGTTCTTC.

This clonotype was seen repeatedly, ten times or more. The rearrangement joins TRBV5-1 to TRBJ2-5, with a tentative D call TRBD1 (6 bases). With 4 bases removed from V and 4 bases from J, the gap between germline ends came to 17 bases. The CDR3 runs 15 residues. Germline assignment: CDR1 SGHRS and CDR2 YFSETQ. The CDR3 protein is CASSPPGQSRETQYF. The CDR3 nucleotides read TGCGCCAGCAGCCCGCCGGGACAATCGAGAGAGACCCAGTACTTC.

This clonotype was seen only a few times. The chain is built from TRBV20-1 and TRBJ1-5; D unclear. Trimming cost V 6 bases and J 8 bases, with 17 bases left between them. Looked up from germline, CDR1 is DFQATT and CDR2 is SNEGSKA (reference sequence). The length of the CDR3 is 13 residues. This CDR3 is CSAPPGPTKPQHF. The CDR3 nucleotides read TGCAGTGCACCTCCGGGCCCAACAAAGCCCCAGCATTTT.

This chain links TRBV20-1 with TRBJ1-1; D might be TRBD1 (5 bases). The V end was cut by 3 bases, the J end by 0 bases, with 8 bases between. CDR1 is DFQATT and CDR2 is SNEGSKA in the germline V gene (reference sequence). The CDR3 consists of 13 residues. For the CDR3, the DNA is TGCAGTGCTAGGGTGGACATGAACACTGAAGCTTTCTTT. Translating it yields CSARVDMNTEAFF.

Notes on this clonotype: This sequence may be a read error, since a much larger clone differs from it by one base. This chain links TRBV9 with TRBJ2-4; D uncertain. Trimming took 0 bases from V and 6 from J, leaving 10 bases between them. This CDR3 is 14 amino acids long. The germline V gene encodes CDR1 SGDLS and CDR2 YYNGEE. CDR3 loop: CASSVGGFGNIQYF. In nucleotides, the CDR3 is TGTGCCAGCAGCGTAGGGGGTTTCGGAAACATTCAGTACTTC.

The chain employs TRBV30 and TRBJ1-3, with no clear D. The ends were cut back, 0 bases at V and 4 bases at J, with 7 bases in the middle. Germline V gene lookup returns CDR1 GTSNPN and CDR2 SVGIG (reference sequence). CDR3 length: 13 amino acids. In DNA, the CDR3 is TGTGCCTGGAGTGTAGCTGGGGGAAACACCATATATTTT. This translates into CAWSVAGGNTIYF.

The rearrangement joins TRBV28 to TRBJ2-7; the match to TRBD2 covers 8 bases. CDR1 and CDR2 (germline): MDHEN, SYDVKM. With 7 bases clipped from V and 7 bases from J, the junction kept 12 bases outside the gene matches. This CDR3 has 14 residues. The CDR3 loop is CASMSGGLSNEQYF. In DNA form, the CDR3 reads TGTGCCAGCATGAGCGGGGGTCTATCCAATGAGCAGTACTTC.

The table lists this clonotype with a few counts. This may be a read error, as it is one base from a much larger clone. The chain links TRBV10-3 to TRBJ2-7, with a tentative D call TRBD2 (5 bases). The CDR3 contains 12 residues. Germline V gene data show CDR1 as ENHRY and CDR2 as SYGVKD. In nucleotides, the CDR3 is TGTGCCATCAGTTCTAGCTCCTACGAGCGGTACTTC. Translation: CAISSSSYERYF.

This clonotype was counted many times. CDR3 loop: CASSVGDEKLFF. DNA of the CDR3: TGTGCCAGCAGTGTGGGGGATGAAAAACTGTTTTTT. The V and J genes are TRBV6-1 and TRBJ1-4; D perhaps matches TRBD1 (5 bases). V shed 4 bases and J shed 6 bases, with 6 bases lying between them. CDR3 length: 12 residues. Germline CDR1 and CDR2: MNHNS and SASEGT.

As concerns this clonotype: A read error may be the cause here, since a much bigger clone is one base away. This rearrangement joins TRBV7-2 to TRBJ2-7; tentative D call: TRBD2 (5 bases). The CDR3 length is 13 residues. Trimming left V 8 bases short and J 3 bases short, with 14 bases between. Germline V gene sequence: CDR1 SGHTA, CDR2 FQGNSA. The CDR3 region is CASGVEEGYEQYF. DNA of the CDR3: TGTGCCAGCGGCGTTGAAGAGGGCTACGAGCAGTACTTC.

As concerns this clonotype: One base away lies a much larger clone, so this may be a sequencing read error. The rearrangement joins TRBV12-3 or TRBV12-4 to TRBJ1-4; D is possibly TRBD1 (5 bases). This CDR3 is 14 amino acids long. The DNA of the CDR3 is TGTGCCGGCAGCGGGGCCGCATTTAATGAAAAACTGTTTTTT. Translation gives CAGSGAAFNEKLFF.

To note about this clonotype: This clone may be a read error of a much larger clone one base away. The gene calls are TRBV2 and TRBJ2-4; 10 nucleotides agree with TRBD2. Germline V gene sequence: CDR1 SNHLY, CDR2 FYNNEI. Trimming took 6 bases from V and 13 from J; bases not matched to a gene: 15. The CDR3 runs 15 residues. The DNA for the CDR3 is TGTGCCAGCAGATTAGCGGGGGGTTTCTACAATGAGCAGTACTTC. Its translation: CASRLAGGFYNEQYF.

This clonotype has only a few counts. CDR3 sequence: CASSPGGPLTNTEAFF. CDR3 bases: TGTGCCAGCAGTCCGGGGGGTCCGCTCACGAACACTGAAGCTTTCTTT. The chain is built from TRBV25-1 and TRBJ1-1; TRBD1 might be the D (5 bases). CDR3 length: 16 residues. The germline V and J ends were trimmed by 5 bases and 1 base, with 17 bases remaining between them. Per the germline V gene, CDR1 is MGHDK and CDR2 is SYGVNS.

CDR3 residues: CASSPGLAGPPEQFF. The CDR3 region has the DNA TGCGCCAGCAGCCCGGGACTAGCGGGTCCCCCTGAGCAGTTCTTC. The genes are TRBV5-1 and TRBJ2-1; 12 nucleotides align to TRBD2. The CDR3 runs 15 residues. Trimming took 4 bases from V and 9 from J; bases not matched to a gene: 8. The germline V gene has CDR1 SGHRS and CDR2 YFSETQ.

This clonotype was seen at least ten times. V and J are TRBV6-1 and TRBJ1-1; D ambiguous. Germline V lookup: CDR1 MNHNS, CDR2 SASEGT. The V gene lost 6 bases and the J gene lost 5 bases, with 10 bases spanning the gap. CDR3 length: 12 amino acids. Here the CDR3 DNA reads TGTGCCAGCAGAAGGGCCGAAACTGAAGCTTTCTTT. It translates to CASRRAETEAFF.

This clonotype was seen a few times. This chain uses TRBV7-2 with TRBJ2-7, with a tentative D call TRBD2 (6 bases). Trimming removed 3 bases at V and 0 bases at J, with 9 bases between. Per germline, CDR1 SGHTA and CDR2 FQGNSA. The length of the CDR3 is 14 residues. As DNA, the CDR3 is TGTGCCAGCAGCTTGGACTACAGCTCCTACGAGCAGTACTTC. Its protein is CASSLDYSSYEQYF. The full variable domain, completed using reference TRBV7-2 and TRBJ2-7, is GAGVSQSPSNKVTEKGKDVELRCDPISGHTALYWYRQSLGQGLEFLIYFQGNSAPDKSGLPSDRFSAERTGGSVSTLTIQRTQQEDSAVYLCASSLDYSSYEQYFGPGTRLTVT.